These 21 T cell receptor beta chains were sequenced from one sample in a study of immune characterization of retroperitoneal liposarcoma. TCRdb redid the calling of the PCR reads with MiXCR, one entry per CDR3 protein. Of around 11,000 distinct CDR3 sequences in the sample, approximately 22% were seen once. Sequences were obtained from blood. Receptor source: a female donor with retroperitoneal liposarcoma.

CDR3 loop: CASSWWGGKNTEAFF. The CDR3 DNA follows: TGTGCCAGCAGTTGGTGGGGGGGAAAGAACACTGAAGCTTTCTTT. V is TRBV27 and J is TRBJ1-1; TRBD1 is a possible D gene (5 bases). This CDR3 comprises 15 residues. V gave up 4 bases and J gave up 1 base, with 13 bases separating them. Germline loops: CDR1 MNHEY, CDR2 SMNVEV (reference sequence).

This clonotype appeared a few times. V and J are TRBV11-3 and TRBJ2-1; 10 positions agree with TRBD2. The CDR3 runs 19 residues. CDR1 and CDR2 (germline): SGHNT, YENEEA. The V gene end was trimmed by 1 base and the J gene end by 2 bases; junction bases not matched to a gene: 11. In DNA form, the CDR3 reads TGTGCCAGCAGCTTAGGGTTATCGCTAGCGGGAGACACCTACAATGAGCAGTTCTTC. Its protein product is CASSLGLSLAGDTYNEQFF. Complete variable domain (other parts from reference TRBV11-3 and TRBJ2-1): EAGVVQSPRYKIIEKKQPVAFWCNPISGHNTLYWYLQNLGQGPELLIRYENEEAVDDSQLPKDRFSAERLKGVDSTLKIQPAELGDSAVYLCASSLGLSLAGDTYNEQFFGPGTRLTVL.

The CDR3 reads CASSKRLENTQYF. The CDR3 DNA is TGTGCCAGCAGCAAACGACTAGAAAATACGCAGTATTTT. This chain connects TRBV13 to TRBJ2-3; perhaps TRBD2 as D (6 bases). The CDR3 runs to 13 residues. Germline lookup yields CDR1 PRHDT and CDR2 FYEKMQ (reference sequence). Trimming pared 5 bases from V and 7 bases from J, leaving 13 bases between. Drawing the rest from reference TRBV13 and TRBJ2-3, the complete variable domain is AAGVIQSPRHLIKEKRETATLKCYPIPRHDTVYWYQQGPGQDPQFLISFYEKMQSDKGSIPDRFSAQQFSDYHSELNMSSLELGDSALYFCASSKRLENTQYFGPGTRLTVL.

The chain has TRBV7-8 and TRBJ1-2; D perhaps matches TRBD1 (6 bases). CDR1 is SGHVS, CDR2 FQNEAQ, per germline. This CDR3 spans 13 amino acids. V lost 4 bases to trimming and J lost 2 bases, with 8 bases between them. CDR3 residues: CASSSGQNYGYTF. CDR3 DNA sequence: TGTGCCAGCAGCTCGGGACAAAACTATGGCTACACCTTC.

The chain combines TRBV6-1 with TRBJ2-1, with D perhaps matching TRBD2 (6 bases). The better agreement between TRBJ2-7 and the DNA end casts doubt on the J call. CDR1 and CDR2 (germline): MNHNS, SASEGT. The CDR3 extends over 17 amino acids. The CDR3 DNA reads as TGTGCCAGCAGCGGGAGTTCGAAGCTGTTTCGAGGGAACGAGCAGTACTTC. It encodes CASSGSSKLFRGNEQYF.

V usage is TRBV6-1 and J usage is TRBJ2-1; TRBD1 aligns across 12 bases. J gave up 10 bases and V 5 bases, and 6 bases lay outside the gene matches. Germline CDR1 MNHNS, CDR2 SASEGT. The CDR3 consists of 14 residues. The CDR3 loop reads CASSPPGQGAEQFF. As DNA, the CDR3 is TGTGCCAGCAGTCCGCCGGGACAGGGGGCCGAGCAGTTCTTC.

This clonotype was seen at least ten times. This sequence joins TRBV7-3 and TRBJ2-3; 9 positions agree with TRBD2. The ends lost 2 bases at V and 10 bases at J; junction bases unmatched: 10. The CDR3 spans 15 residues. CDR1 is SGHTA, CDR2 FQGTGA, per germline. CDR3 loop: CASSLLAGDRRAQYF. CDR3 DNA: TGTGCCAGCAGCTTATTAGCGGGAGACCGCCGGGCGCAGTATTTT.

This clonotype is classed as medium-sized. This chain's CDR3 is CASSLVSIGPDTQYF. In nucleotides, the CDR3 is TGTGCCAGCAGCTTAGTCTCCATCGGGCCAGATACGCAGTATTTT. This sequence joins TRBV11-3 and TRBJ2-3; unclear D gene. CDR1 is SGHNT, CDR2 YENEEA, per germline. The CDR3 totals 15 residues. V lost 1 base to trimming and J lost 4 bases, with 12 bases between them. The full variable domain, in which reference TRBV11-3 and TRBJ2-3 provide the parts outside the CDR3, is EAGVVQSPRYKIIEKKQPVAFWCNPISGHNTLYWYLQNLGQGPELLIRYENEEAVDDSQLPKDRFSAERLKGVDSTLKIQPAELGDSAVYLCASSLVSIGPDTQYFGPGTRLTVL.

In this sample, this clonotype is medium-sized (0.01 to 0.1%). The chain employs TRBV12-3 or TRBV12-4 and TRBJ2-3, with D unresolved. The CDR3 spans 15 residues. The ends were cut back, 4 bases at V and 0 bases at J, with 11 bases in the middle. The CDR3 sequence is CASSSDGPSTDTQYF. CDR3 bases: TGTGCCAGCAGTTCTGACGGGCCTAGCACAGATACGCAGTATTTT.

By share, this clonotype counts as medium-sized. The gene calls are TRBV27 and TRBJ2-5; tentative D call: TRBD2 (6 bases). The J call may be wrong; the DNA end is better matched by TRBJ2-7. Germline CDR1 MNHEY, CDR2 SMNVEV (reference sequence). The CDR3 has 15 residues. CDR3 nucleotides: TGTGCCAGCAGCCTGATGGAAACGGCGGGGACCGAGCAGTACTTC. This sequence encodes CASSLMETAGTEQYF.

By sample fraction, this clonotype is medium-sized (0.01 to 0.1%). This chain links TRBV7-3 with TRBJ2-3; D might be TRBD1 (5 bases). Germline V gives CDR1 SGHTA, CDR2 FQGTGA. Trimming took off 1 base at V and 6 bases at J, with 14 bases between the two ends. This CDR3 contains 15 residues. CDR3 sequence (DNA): TGTGCCAGCAGCTTAAAAAGGGGCCCTCACGATACGCAGTATTTT. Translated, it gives CASSLKRGPHDTQYF.

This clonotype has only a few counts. CDR3 amino acids: CASSSPGRSYGYTF. In DNA, the CDR3 is TGTGCCAGCAGCTCCCCCGGACGGTCCTATGGCTACACCTTC. The rearrangement uses TRBV11-3 and TRBJ1-2; D is ambiguous. Between the trimmed V and J ends, which lost 4 bases and 4 bases, there was a span of 13 bases. CDR1 SGHNT and CDR2 YENEEA come from the germline V gene. The CDR3 is made up of 14 amino acids.

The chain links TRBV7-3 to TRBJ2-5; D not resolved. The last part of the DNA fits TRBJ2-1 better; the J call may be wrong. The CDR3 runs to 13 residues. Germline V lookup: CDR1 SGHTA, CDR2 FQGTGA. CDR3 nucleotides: TGTGCCAGCAGCTCGACCTTTCGCAATGAGCAGTTCTTC. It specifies CASSSTFRNEQFF.

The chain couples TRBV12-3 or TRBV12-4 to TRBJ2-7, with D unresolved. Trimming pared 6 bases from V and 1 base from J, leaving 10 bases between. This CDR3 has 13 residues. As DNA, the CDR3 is TGTGCCAGCAGAAAATTTGGTTCCTACGAGCAGTACTTC. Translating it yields CASRKFGSYEQYF.

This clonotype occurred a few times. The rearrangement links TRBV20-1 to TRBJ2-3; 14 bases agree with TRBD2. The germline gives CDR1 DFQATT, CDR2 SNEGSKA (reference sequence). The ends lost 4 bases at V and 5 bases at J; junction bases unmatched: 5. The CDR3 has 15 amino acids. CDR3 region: CSATGLAGEIDTQYF. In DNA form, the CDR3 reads TGCAGTGCTACGGGACTAGCGGGAGAGATAGATACGCAGTATTTT.

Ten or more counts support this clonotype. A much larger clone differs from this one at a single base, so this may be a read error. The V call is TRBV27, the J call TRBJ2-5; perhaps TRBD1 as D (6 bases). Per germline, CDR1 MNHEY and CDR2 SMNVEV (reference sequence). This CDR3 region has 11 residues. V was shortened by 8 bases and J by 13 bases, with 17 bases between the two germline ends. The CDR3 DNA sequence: TGTGCCAGCGGGGCCAGGGGCGGTGGGTACTTC. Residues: CASGARGGGYF.

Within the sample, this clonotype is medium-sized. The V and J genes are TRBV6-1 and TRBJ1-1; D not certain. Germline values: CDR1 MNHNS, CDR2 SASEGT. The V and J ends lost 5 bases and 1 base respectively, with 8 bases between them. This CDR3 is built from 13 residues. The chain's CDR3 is CASSPEWNTEAFF. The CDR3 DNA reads TGTGCCAGCAGTCCGGAGTGGAACACTGAAGCTTTCTTT.

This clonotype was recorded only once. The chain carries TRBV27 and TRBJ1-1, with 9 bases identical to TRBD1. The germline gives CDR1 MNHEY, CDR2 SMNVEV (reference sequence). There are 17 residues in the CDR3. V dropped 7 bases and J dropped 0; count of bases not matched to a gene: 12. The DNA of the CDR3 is TGTGCCAGCAATCCCGCGGGGGGGACAGGGATGAACACTGAAGCTTTCTTT. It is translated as CASNPAGGTGMNTEAFF.

CDR3 protein: CSARDQPDDRTDTQYF. The CDR3 nucleotides are TGCAGTGCTAGAGATCAGCCAGACGACCGCACAGATACGCAGTATTTT. V usage is TRBV20-1 and J usage is TRBJ2-3; D ambiguous. Trimming removed 0 bases from V and 1 base from J, with 14 bases in between. Germline CDR1 reads DFQATT; CDR2 reads SNEGSKA (reference sequence). CDR3 size: 16 residues.

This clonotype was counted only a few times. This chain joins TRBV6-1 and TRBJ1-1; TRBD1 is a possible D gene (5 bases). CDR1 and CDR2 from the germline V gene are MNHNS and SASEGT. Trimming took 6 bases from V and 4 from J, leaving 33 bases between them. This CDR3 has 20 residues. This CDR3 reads CASRGRAQDQLFGARTEAFF. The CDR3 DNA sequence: TGTGCCAGCAGGGGGAGGGCACAGGACCAATTATTCGGGGCACGCACTGAAGCTTTCTTT.

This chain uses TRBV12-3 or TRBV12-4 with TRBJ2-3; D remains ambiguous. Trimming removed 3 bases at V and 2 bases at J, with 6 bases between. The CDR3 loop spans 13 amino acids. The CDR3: CASSFRITDTQYF. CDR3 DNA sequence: TGTGCCAGCAGTTTTAGGATCACAGATACGCAGTATTTT.